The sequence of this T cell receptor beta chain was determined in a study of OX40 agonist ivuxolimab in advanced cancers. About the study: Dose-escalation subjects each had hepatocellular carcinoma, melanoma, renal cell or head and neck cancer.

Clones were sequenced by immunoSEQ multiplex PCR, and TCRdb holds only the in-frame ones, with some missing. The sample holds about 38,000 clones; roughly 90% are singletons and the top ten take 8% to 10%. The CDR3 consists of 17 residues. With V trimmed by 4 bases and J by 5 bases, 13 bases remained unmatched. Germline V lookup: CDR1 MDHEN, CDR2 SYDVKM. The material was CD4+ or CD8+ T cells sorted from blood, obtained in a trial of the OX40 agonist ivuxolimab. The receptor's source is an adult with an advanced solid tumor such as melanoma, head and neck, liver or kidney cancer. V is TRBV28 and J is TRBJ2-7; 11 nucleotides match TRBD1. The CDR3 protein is CASSYSRTGGARDEQYF. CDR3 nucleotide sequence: TGTGCCAGCAGTTACTCCAGGACAGGGGGCGCAAGGGACGAGCAGTACTTC.